These 26 T cell receptor beta chains were all obtained from the same sample, sequenced in a study of T cell repertoires in cytomegalovirus infection. TCRdb processed the reads anew with MiXCR; each CDR3 protein has one entry. The sample yields around 260,000 distinct CDR3 sequences, roughly 10% seen once. Source material: PBMCs. The receptors come from a human donor in good health (CMV status not recorded). Some clones in this sample may be carry-over from other donors' samples.

The gene calls are TRBV18 and TRBJ1-5; TRBD1 matches 7 bases. The CDR3 consists of 15 residues. The J segment lost 2 bases and the V segment lost 3 bases, leaving 4 bases of the junction unmatched. The germline V gene encodes CDR1 KGHSH and CDR2 LQKENI. CDR3: CASSPRRGRNQPQHF. As DNA, the CDR3 is TGTGCCAGCTCACCGCGAAGGGGGCGCAATCAGCCCCAGCATTTT. The full variable domain, its missing parts supplied by reference TRBV18 and TRBJ1-5, is NAGVMQNPRHLVRRRGQEARLRCSPMKGHSHVYWYRQLPEEGLKFMVYLQKENIIDESGMPKERFSAEFPKEGPSILRIQQVVRGDSAAYFCASSPRRGRNQPQHFGDGTRLSIL.

This clonotype was counted many times. This chain uses TRBV2 with TRBJ2-7, with 7 bases fitting TRBD1. The CDR3 consists of 12 residues. The ends lost 7 bases at V and 2 bases at J; junction bases unmatched: 2. Germline V gives CDR1 SNHLY, CDR2 FYNNEI. CDR3 in DNA: TGTGCCAGCATAGGGACAGCCTACGAGCAGTACTTC. Protein: CASIGTAYEQYF. The whole variable domain, filled in from reference TRBV2 and TRBJ2-7, reads EPEVTQTPSHQVTQMGQEVILRCVPISNHLYFYWYRQILGQKVEFLVSFYNNEISEKSEIFDDQFSVERPDGSNFTLKIRSTKLEDSAMYFCASIGTAYEQYFGPGTRLTVT.

This clonotype was seen ten or more times. This chain joins TRBV7-6 and TRBJ1-1; D is ambiguous. Trimming removed 4 bases at V and 3 bases at J, with 9 bases between. The CDR3 extends over 13 amino acids. Germline V lookup: CDR1 SGHVS, CDR2 FNYEAQ. The CDR3 DNA is TGTGCCAGCAGCTGGCAAAGTTACACTGAAGCTTTCTTT. Its translation is CASSWQSYTEAFF.

This clonotype was observed at least ten times. The rearrangement uses TRBV29-1 and TRBJ1-2, with 7 bases that match TRBD1. The CDR3 is made up of 13 amino acids. V gave up 3 bases and J gave up 3 bases; unmatched junction bases: 4. CDR1 SQVTM and CDR2 ANQGSEA come from the germline V gene. CDR3 region: CSVEGQTDYGYTF. The CDR3 bases are TGCAGCGTTGAGGGACAGACGGACTATGGCTACACCTTC.

This clonotype was recorded at least ten times. This chain uses TRBV7-2 with TRBJ1-5; no clear D. The CDR3 runs to 15 residues. Per the germline V gene, CDR1 is SGHTA and CDR2 is FQGNSA. Trimming took off 0 bases at V and 3 bases at J, with 9 bases between the two ends. CDR3 coding DNA: TGTGCCAGCAGCTTAGCGCTAGGGTTCAATCAGCCCCAGCATTTT. This codes for CASSLALGFNQPQHF.

The table lists this clonotype with many counts. The chain carries TRBV5-4 and TRBJ2-2, with TRBD1 identical over 9 bases. Germline CDR1 SGHNT, CDR2 YYREEE (reference sequence). V was pared by 2 bases and J by 7 bases, with 6 bases of the junction left unmatched. CDR3 length: 15 residues. The CDR3 sequence is CASSFRTGENGELFF. Written as DNA, the CDR3 is TGTGCCAGCAGCTTTCGGACAGGGGAGAACGGGGAGCTGTTTTTT.

This clonotype is classed as medium-sized. The chain has TRBV7-8 and TRBJ2-2; tentatively, D is TRBD1 (5 bases). The CDR3 is 15 amino acids. The germline V and J ends were trimmed by 8 bases and 4 bases, with 17 bases remaining between them. The germline V gene has CDR1 SGHVS and CDR2 FQNEAQ. CDR3 DNA sequence: TGTGCCAGCCGGACGGACCTAGGGGTCACCGGGGAGCTGTTTTTT. Translating gives CASRTDLGVTGELFF.

This clonotype was seen at least ten times. V usage is TRBV7-2 and J usage is TRBJ2-1, with D maybe TRBD2 (6 bases). V dropped 1 base and J dropped 10 bases, with 14 bases sitting between them. In germline, CDR1 is SGHTA, CDR2 FQGNSA. There are 14 residues in the CDR3. CDR3 coding DNA: TGTGCCAGCAGCTTAGATAATGGCCGGGGGGAGCAGTTCTTC. It yields the protein CASSLDNGRGEQFF.

This clonotype was seen ten or more times. The chain employs TRBV7-8 and TRBJ1-5; a weak D match, TRBD1 (5 bases). The CDR3 has 15 amino acids. Trimming removed 7 bases from V and 0 bases from J, with 13 bases in between. Germline assignment: CDR1 SGHVS and CDR2 FQNEAQ. The CDR3, as DNA: TGTGCCAGCAATTCCCGGGACGGTAGCAATCAGCCCCAGCATTTT. Its protein is CASNSRDGSNQPQHF.

The table lists this clonotype with many counts. This chain joins TRBV12-3 or TRBV12-4 and TRBJ2-2; TRBD2 aligns across 10 bases. The CDR3 has 15 residues. V trimming: 11 bases; J trimming: 7 bases; junction bases outside the gene matches: 13. The CDR3 sequence is CAGKEGTSVGGELFF. CDR3 sequence (DNA): TGTGCCGGGAAGGAGGGGACTAGCGTAGGCGGGGAGCTGTTTTTT.

This clonotype was seen at least ten times. The J gene is TRBJ2-1, the V gene TRBV11-2; D is undetermined. The V end lost 7 bases, the J end lost 4 bases, and 8 bases lay between the germline ends. Germline lookup yields CDR1 SGHAT and CDR2 FQNNGV. The CDR3 is made up of 12 amino acids. The chain's CDR3 is CASTTQYNEQFF. The CDR3 coding sequence is TGTGCCAGCACAACCCAGTACAATGAGCAGTTCTTC.

This clonotype was counted many times. V usage is TRBV12-3 or TRBV12-4 and J usage is TRBJ2-7, with 8 bases identical to TRBD2. The CDR3 contains 16 residues. V trimming: 8 bases; J trimming: 2 bases; junction bases outside the gene matches: 14. CDR3 sequence: CASLLGGAGSPYEQYF. The DNA of the CDR3 is TGTGCCAGCCTCCTCGGGGGGGCGGGTTCGCCCTACGAGCAGTACTTC.

In regard to this clonotype: This may be a read error: a much more frequent sequence differs by one nucleotide. This chain connects TRBV12-3 or TRBV12-4 to TRBJ1-6, with no clear D. The CDR3 is 13 residues long. V lost 8 bases, J lost 7 bases, and 12 bases lay in between. CDR3 in amino acids: CASGRGENSPLHF. DNA of the CDR3: TGTGCCAGCGGTCGCGGGGAAAATTCACCCCTCCACTTT.

This clonotype has a handful of counts. The genes are TRBV2 and TRBJ2-5; 10 bases map to TRBD2. V was clipped by 4 bases and J by 1 base; unmatched bases: 6. The CDR3 contains 16 residues. CDR1 and CDR2 from the germline V gene are SNHLY and FYNNEI. Written as DNA, the CDR3 is TGTGCCAGCAGTGGGGCTAGCGGGAGAGGCCAAGAGACCCAGTACTTC. Its translation is CASSGASGRGQETQYF. The full variable domain, its missing parts supplied by reference TRBV2 and TRBJ2-5, is EPEVTQTPSHQVTQMGQEVILRCVPISNHLYFYWYRQILGQKVEFLVSFYNNEISEKSEIFDDQFSVERPDGSNFTLKIRSTKLEDSAMYFCASSGASGRGQETQYFGPGTRLLVL.

The CDR3 spells CASSYGKGLAKNIQYF. CDR3 nucleotide sequence: TGTGCCAGCAGTTACGGGAAGGGACTAGCCAAAAACATTCAGTACTTC. This chain links TRBV6-6 with TRBJ2-4; maybe TRBD2 (6 bases). Germline CDR1 reads MNHNY; CDR2 reads SVGAGI (reference sequence). The CDR3 totals 16 residues. V gave up 2 bases and J gave up 0 bases, with 11 bases separating them.

This clonotype was counted at least ten times. The V gene is TRBV7-2, the J gene TRBJ2-7, with 8 bases matching TRBD1. Unmatched junction bases numbered 6, after V lost 2 bases and J lost 6 bases. This CDR3 has 14 amino acids. CDR1 is SGHTA, CDR2 FQGNSA, per germline. The CDR3 nucleotides are TGTGCCAGCAGCTTAAACAGGGGGTCGGGCGAGCAGTACTTC. Protein: CASSLNRGSGEQYF.

This clonotype has a count of ten or more. This chain joins TRBV19 and TRBJ2-1, with D unresolved. The CDR3 runs to 15 residues. The V gene lost 3 bases and the J gene lost 0 bases, with 9 bases spanning the gap. CDR1 LNHDA and CDR2 SQIVND come from the germline V gene (reference sequence). The CDR3 nucleotides are TGTGCCAGTAGTATGGGCAGGACCTCCTACAATGAGCAGTTCTTC. Protein sequence: CASSMGRTSYNEQFF. Full variable domain (missing parts from reference TRBV19 and TRBJ2-1): DGGITQSPKYLFRKEGQNVTLSCEQNLNHDAMYWYRQDPGQGLRLIYYSQIVNDFQKGDIAEGYSVSREKKESFPLTVTSAQKNPTAFYLCASSMGRTSYNEQFFGPGTRLTVL.

This clonotype came up many times. The chain has TRBV7-2 and TRBJ2-1; 7 bases agree with TRBD2. With 8 bases clipped from V and 8 bases from J, the junction kept 3 bases outside the gene matches. The CDR3 covers 11 residues. In germline, CDR1 is SGHTA, CDR2 FQGNSA. DNA for the CDR3: TGTGCCAGCGGGGGGGTGGATGAGCAGTTCTTC. This codes for CASGGVDEQFF.

This clonotype was found many times. J is TRBJ2-3 and V is TRBV2, with 9 bases identical to TRBD2. Losses at the gene ends were 11 bases for V and 6 bases for J; bases not matched to a gene: 12. Germline V gene data show CDR1 as SNHLY and CDR2 as FYNNEI. This CDR3 comprises 14 residues. The CDR3 coding sequence is TGTGCCTTCCGGGGTAGCGGGAGAGGTGATACGCAGTATTTT. This gives the protein CAFRGSGRGDTQYF.

This clonotype was counted at least ten times. The rearrangement joins TRBV28 to TRBJ2-7; D possibly uses TRBD1 or TRBD2 (5 bases each). This CDR3 contains 14 residues. The germline CDR1 and CDR2 sequences are MDHEN and SYDVKM. Trimming removed 2 bases from V and 6 bases from J, with 14 bases in between. The DNA of the CDR3 is TGTGCCAGCAGTTTAAGGGCAGGGAGAGGCGAGCAGTACTTC. Its protein is CASSLRAGRGEQYF. The variable domain in full, with the rest retrieved from reference TRBV28 and TRBJ2-7, is DVKVTQSSRYLVKRTGEKVFLECVQDMDHENMFWYRQDPGLGLRLIYFSYDVKMKEKGDIPEGYSVSREKKERFSLILESASTNQTSMYLCASSLRAGRGEQYFGPGTRLTVT.

This chain uses TRBV5-8 with TRBJ2-4; the D gene is possibly TRBD1 (5 bases). V shed 0 bases and J shed 7 bases, with 14 bases lying between them. The CDR3 loop spans 15 amino acids. Looked up from germline, CDR1 is SGHTS and CDR2 is YDEGEE. CDR3 amino acids: CASSLVQGVWNIQYF. The CDR3 DNA is TGTGCCAGCAGCTTGGTGCAGGGCGTATGGAACATTCAGTACTTC.

Ten or more counts support this clonotype. The CDR3 spells CASSEDRLNTEAFF. Here the CDR3 DNA reads TGTGCCAGTAGTGAAGACAGGCTGAACACTGAAGCTTTCTTT. V gene TRBV19 combines with J gene TRBJ1-1, with a weak D call TRBD1 (6 bases). The germline V gene encodes CDR1 LNHDA and CDR2 SQIVND (reference sequence). This CDR3 is built from 14 residues. Deletions cut 5 bases from V and 0 bases from J, with 10 bases between.

In its sample, this clonotype was seen many times. The rearrangement uses TRBV12-3 or TRBV12-4 and TRBJ1-6, with 7 bases fitting TRBD1. Losses at the gene ends were 6 bases for V and 3 bases for J; bases not matched to a gene: 2. The CDR3 consists of 14 residues. CDR3 sequence: CASRTGNYNSPLHF. CDR3 sequence (DNA): TGTGCCAGCAGGACAGGGAACTATAATTCACCCCTCCACTTT.

CDR3 loop: CSVPGARQPQHF. Written as DNA, the CDR3 is TGCAGTGTCCCGGGGGCCCGTCAGCCCCAGCATTTT. V is TRBV20-1 and J is TRBJ1-5; a weak D match, TRBD1 (6 bases). The CDR3 totals 12 residues. Trimming left V 7 bases short and J 6 bases short, with 13 bases between. CDR1 DFQATT and CDR2 SNEGSKA come from the germline V gene (reference sequence).

This clonotype came up a few times. This rearrangement joins TRBV6-2 or TRBV6-3 to TRBJ2-3, with 8 bases identical to TRBD2. Germline assignment: CDR1 MNHEY and CDR2 SVGEGT. V was clipped by 8 bases and J by 1 base; unmatched bases: 8. This CDR3 has 15 residues. The CDR3 here is CASQPGGAGTDTQYF. In nucleotides, the CDR3 is TGTGCCAGCCAACCGGGGGGGGCGGGCACAGATACGCAGTATTTT.

This clonotype was seen at least ten times. V gene TRBV12-3 or TRBV12-4 combines with J gene TRBJ2-2; 7 nucleotides line up with TRBD1. The ends lost 4 bases at V and 8 bases at J; junction bases unmatched: 7. The CDR3 consists of 14 residues. The DNA for the CDR3 is TGTGCCAGCAGTTCGGGACAGCGGCGTGGGGAGCTGTTTTTT. Amino acids: CASSSGQRRGELFF.